The 20 T cell receptor beta chains reported below all come from one sample, sequenced in a study of T cell responses to AZD1222 COVID-19 vaccine (dated by TCRdb to about 2021). Reading the label with the study, this specimen's time point is: baseline before first vaccination. Library preparation was by the immunoSEQ multiplex PCR assay. TCRdb provides this immuneACCESS table in a form limited to in-frame rearrangements. Some clones are lacking; in checked studies, under half of them reflect an unresolved V gene, and why the rest are absent is not known. Here the sample has about 150,000 clones; about 88% occur a single time. The top ten clonotypes cover around 3% of the sample. Here the sequenced sample was peripheral blood, taken on day 0 of AZD1222 vaccination. These receptors were obtained from an adult in good health.

CDR3 in amino acids: CASSWGGTEEQFF. The DNA of the CDR3 is TGTGCCAGCAGTTGGGGGGGCACGGAAGAGCAGTTCTTC. This chain uses TRBV12-3 or TRBV12-4 with TRBJ2-1; D might be TRBD2 (7 bases). This CDR3 has 13 amino acids. V was clipped by 4 bases and J by 10 bases, with 14 bases between them.

The V call is TRBV4-3, the J call TRBJ1-6, with D unclear. Looked up from germline, CDR1 is LGHNA and CDR2 is YSLEER. This CDR3 has 15 amino acids. Trimming removed 1 base at V and 8 bases at J, with 12 bases between. The CDR3 DNA sequence: TGCGCCAGCAGCCAAGTTTTAGCTCAGGATTCACCCCTCCACTTT. Translating it yields CASSQVLAQDSPLHF.

The V gene is TRBV6-2 or TRBV6-3, the J gene TRBJ2-7; TRBD2 matches at 12 bases. CDR3 length equals 15 residues. The trim removed 4 bases at V and 0 bases at J, leaving 1 base unmatched. Germline values: CDR1 MNHEY, CDR2 SVGEGT. CDR3 nucleotide sequence: TGTGCCAGCAGTTTGACTAGCGGGGGCTCCTACGAGCAGTACTTC. Amino acid sequence: CASSLTSGGSYEQYF.

This chain uses TRBV3-1 (or the pseudogene TRBV3-2) with TRBJ2-5; D is uncertain. Per germline, CDR1 LGHDT and CDR2 YNNKEL (reference sequence). This CDR3 is 15 amino acids long. V was clipped by 4 bases and J by 4 bases, with 16 bases between them. CDR3 protein: CASSLALGVGETQYF. For the CDR3, the DNA is TGTGCCAGCAGCCTGGCCCTGGGCGTTGGAGAGACCCAGTACTTC.

The chain couples TRBV2 to TRBJ1-5; D is ambiguous. The V and J ends lost 7 bases and 6 bases respectively, with 16 bases between them. In germline, CDR1 is SNHLY, CDR2 FYNNEI. The CDR3 covers 14 residues. CDR3 residues: CASTRELGPQPQHF. CDR3 bases: TGTGCCAGCACCCGGGAGCTGGGCCCTCAGCCCCAGCATTTT.

V and J are TRBV7-9 and TRBJ2-7; possibly TRBD1 or TRBD2 for D (6 bases each). V lost 6 bases to trimming and J lost 0 bases, with 12 bases between them. CDR1 and CDR2 from the germline V gene are SEHNR and FQNEAQ (reference sequence). This CDR3 spans 14 amino acids. In DNA, the CDR3 is TGTGCCAGCAGTTCCGGGGGCCACTCCTACGAGCAGTACTTC. Translating it yields CASSSGGHSYEQYF.

This clone showed up just once. Here the CDR3 reads CASSLGGARAVYGYTF. CDR3 nucleotides: TGTGCCAGCAGCTTAGGAGGGGCCAGGGCGGTCTATGGCTACACCTTC. V gene TRBV7-9 combines with J gene TRBJ1-2, with D possibly TRBD1 on 5 matching bases. This CDR3 has 16 amino acids. Trimming shortened V by 1 base and J by 4 bases, and 16 bases separated the two germline ends. Germline V gene sequence: CDR1 SEHNR, CDR2 FQNEAQ (reference sequence).

This clone occurred a few times. V gene TRBV4-1 combines with J gene TRBJ1-1; 9 bases line up with TRBD1. CDR1 and CDR2 from the germline V gene are MGHRA and YSYEKL. This CDR3 has 14 amino acids. Losses at the gene ends were 4 bases for V and 5 bases for J; bases not matched to a gene: 5. As DNA, the CDR3 is TGCGCCAGCAGCCGTCCCGGGACAGGGACTGAAGCTTTCTTT. Protein sequence: CASSRPGTGTEAFF.

The J gene is TRBJ2-1, the V gene TRBV7-8, with 10 bases matching TRBD1. V shed 5 bases and J 4 bases; nucleotides not matched to a gene: 5. This CDR3 contains 15 residues. From germline, CDR1 is SGHVS and CDR2 FQNEAQ. CDR3 nucleotides: TGTGCCAGCAGCCCAGACAGGGGGCTTTACAATGAGCAGTTCTTC. Residues: CASSPDRGLYNEQFF.

The chain is built from TRBV10-1 and TRBJ2-7; 7 bases are shared with TRBD2. This CDR3 region has 14 residues. J was trimmed by 6 bases and V by 3 bases; bases with no gene match: 8. CDR1 WNHNN and CDR2 SYGVQD come from the germline V gene (reference sequence). The CDR3 spells CASSDSTSSLEQYF. As DNA, the CDR3 is TGCGCCAGCAGTGATTCGACTAGCTCCCTCGAGCAGTACTTC.

The chain is built from TRBV4-3 and TRBJ2-7; possibly TRBD1 for D (6 bases). The CDR3 has 16 amino acids. The germline CDR1 and CDR2 sequences are LGHNA and YSLEER. V lost 1 base to trimming and J lost 7 bases, with 20 bases between them. In DNA, the CDR3 is TGCGCCAGCAGCCAAGTTGGGGCGCAGGGGCCGGGAGAGCAGTACTTC. Protein: CASSQVGAQGPGEQYF.

As to this clone: One end of the junction does not line up with germline, which may come from a read error. The chain joins TRBV18 to TRBJ2-5; D remains ambiguous. This CDR3 has 12 amino acids. The germline V gene encodes CDR1 KGHSH and CDR2 LQKENI. CDR3 sequence (DNA): TGTGCCAGCTCATCCCTCCAAGGGACCCAGTACTTC. Its protein is CASSSLQGTQYF.

The genes are TRBV6-5 and TRBJ1-1, with no clear D. CDR1 and CDR2 from the germline V gene are MNHEY and SVGAGI. V was cut by 0 bases and J by 1 base, with 12 bases left in between. This CDR3 comprises 16 residues. CDR3 protein: CASSYSTPLPNTEAFF. CDR3 nucleotides: TGTGCCAGCAGTTACTCGACACCCCTCCCGAACACTGAAGCTTTCTTT.

The V and J genes are TRBV7-8 and TRBJ2-5; weak D call: TRBD1 (8 bases). V shed 5 bases and J shed 5 bases, with 24 bases lying between them. The germline gives CDR1 SGHVS, CDR2 FQNEAQ. The CDR3 sequence is 17 residues long. The CDR3 sequence is CASSPPRWTGRGETQYF. CDR3 in DNA: TGTGCCAGCAGCCCCCCCCGCTGGACAGGGAGGGGGGAGACCCAGTACTTC.

This sequence joins TRBV28 and TRBJ2-7; 11 bases are shared with TRBD2. The ends lost 6 bases at V and 0 bases at J; junction bases unmatched: 4. The CDR3 length is 15 residues. Germline assignment: CDR1 MDHEN and CDR2 SYDVKM. The CDR3 loop reads CASSLSGGASYEQYF. The CDR3, as DNA: TGTGCCAGCAGCCTTAGCGGGGGGGCCTCCTACGAGCAGTACTTC.

The chain employs TRBV6-2 or TRBV6-3 and TRBJ2-5, with 7 bases fitting TRBD2. Looked up from germline, CDR1 is MNHEY and CDR2 is SVGEGT. The CDR3 is 15 residues long. V trimming: 5 bases; J trimming: 2 bases; junction bases outside the gene matches: 8. CDR3 protein: CASSPGRRGQETQYF. In nucleotides, the CDR3 is TGTGCCAGCAGTCCCGGGCGGCGGGGGCAAGAGACCCAGTACTTC.

This clone turned up a few times. The genes are TRBV19 and TRBJ1-1; 11 bases agree with TRBD1. V lost 5 bases to trimming and J lost 4 bases; unmatched junction nucleotides: 6. CDR1 and CDR2 (germline): LNHDA, SQIVND (reference sequence). This CDR3 is built from 15 residues. CDR3 residues: CASSLGQGAGTEAFF. CDR3 nucleotide sequence: TGTGCCAGTAGTCTTGGACAGGGGGCGGGCACTGAAGCTTTCTTT.

This sequence joins TRBV7-9 and TRBJ2-2; 8 bases are a match to TRBD2. The CDR3 sequence is 18 residues long. Unmatched junction bases numbered 17, after V lost 5 bases and J lost 6 bases. The V gene's germline CDR1 is SEHNR and CDR2 FQNEAQ (reference sequence). The CDR3 DNA reads TGTGCCAGCAGCATCATCCGGGGGGGCCGGGTCCGTGCCGGGGAGCTGTTTTTT. Amino acids: CASSIIRGGRVRAGELFF.

This chain uses TRBV5-4 with TRBJ2-3; 10 positions match TRBD2. Germline loops: CDR1 SGHNT, CDR2 YYREEE (reference sequence). The trim removed 4 bases at V and 4 bases at J, leaving 9 bases unmatched. CDR3 size: 16 residues. The CDR3 loop reads CASSSPAGGPPDTQYF. The CDR3 DNA reads as TGTGCCAGCAGCAGCCCAGCGGGGGGGCCGCCAGATACGCAGTATTTT.

The rearrangement uses TRBV27 and TRBJ2-7, with D possibly matching TRBD1 (6 bases). Trimming shortened V by 3 bases and J by 11 bases, and 14 bases separated the two germline ends. Germline-derived CDR1 and CDR2 are MNHEY and SMNVEV (reference sequence). CDR3 length: 12 amino acids. CDR3 DNA sequence: TGTGCCAGCAGTTTCCAACAGGGTAGTGAGTACTTC. The encoded protein is CASSFQQGSEYF.